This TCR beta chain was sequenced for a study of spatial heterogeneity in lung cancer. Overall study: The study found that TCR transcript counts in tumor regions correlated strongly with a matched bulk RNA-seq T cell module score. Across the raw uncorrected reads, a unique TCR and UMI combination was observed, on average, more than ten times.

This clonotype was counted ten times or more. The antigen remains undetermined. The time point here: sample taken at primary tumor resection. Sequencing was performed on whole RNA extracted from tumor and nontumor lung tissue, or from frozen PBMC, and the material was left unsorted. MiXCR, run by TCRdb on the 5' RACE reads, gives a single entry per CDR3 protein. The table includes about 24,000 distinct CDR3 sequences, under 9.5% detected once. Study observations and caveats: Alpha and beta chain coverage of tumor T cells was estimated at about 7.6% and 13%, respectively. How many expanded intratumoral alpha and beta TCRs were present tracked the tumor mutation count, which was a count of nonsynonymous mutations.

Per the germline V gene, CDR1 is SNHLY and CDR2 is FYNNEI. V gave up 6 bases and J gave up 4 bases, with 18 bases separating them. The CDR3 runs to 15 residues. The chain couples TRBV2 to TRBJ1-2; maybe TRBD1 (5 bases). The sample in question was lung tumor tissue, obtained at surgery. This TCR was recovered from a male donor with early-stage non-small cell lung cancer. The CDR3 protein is CASRLGEGPFYGYTF. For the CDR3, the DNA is TGTGCCAGCAGACTAGGGGAGGGCCCCTTCTATGGCTACACCTTC.